The next 30 T cell receptor beta chains were all read from a single sample in a study of shared clonotypes between healthy human individuals. This table comes from immunoSEQ multiplex PCR, and its TCRdb copy is limited to in-frame clones, with some not included. This sample yields over 400,000 clones, of which 90% to 96% are seen a single time; about 0.06% belongs to the top ten. The specimen sequenced was naive CD4+ T cells sorted from blood. Sample subset: CD45RA+ positively selected. All receptors derive from a woman between 25 and 40 years old in good health.

The genes are TRBV15 and TRBJ2-2; unclear D gene. The ends were cut back, 1 base at V and 6 bases at J, with 12 bases in the middle. The CDR3 contains 15 residues. In germline, CDR1 is LNHNV, CDR2 YYDKDF (reference sequence). The CDR3 region has the DNA TGTGCCACCAGCAGAGGGGCGGTGGAATCCGGGGAGCTGTTTTTT. Translated: CATSRGAVESGELFF.

This clone has only one observation. The J gene is TRBJ1-1, the V gene TRBV18; 9 positions match TRBD1. CDR1 and CDR2 from the germline V gene are KGHSH and LQKENI. The junction had 2 bases not matched to a gene; V was cut back by 1 base and J by 8 bases. CDR3 size: 13 residues. The CDR3 protein is CASSPQTGGEAFF. As DNA, the CDR3 is TGTGCCAGCTCACCACAGACAGGGGGGGAAGCTTTCTTT.

The chain carries TRBV5-1 and TRBJ2-1; TRBD2 agrees at 7 bases. The CDR3 loop spans 16 amino acids. The V segment lost 1 base and the J segment 9 bases; nucleotides outside the gene matches: 13. The V gene's germline CDR1 is SGHRS and CDR2 YFSETQ. The CDR3 reads CASSLRREGKESEQFF. The CDR3 nucleotides are TGCGCCAGCAGCTTGAGAAGGGAGGGAAAGGAAAGTGAGCAGTTCTTC.

The CDR3 nucleotides are TGTGCCAGCAGTCAAAGACTAAGGACAGCACGAGATACGCAGTATTTT. Protein sequence: CASSQRLRTARDTQYF. The chain joins TRBV27 to TRBJ2-3; TRBD1 is a possible D gene (6 bases). Germline V gene data show CDR1 as MNHEY and CDR2 as SMNVEV (reference sequence). The germline V and J ends were trimmed by 5 bases and 5 bases, with 20 bases remaining between them. This CDR3 has 16 residues.

This chain joins TRBV19 and TRBJ2-2; the match to TRBD2 covers 7 bases. Germline trimming cut 4 bases from V and 3 bases from J; bases unmatched to any gene: 5. Per the germline V gene, CDR1 is LNHDA and CDR2 is SQIVND (reference sequence). The CDR3 is 15 residues long. The CDR3 sequence: CASSKRAGYTGELFF. CDR3 in DNA: TGTGCCAGTAGTAAGCGAGCGGGATACACCGGGGAGCTGTTTTTT. The whole variable domain, filled in from reference TRBV19 and TRBJ2-2, reads DGGITQSPKYLFRKEGQNVTLSCEQNLNHDAMYWYRQDPGQGLRLIYYSQIVNDFQKGDIAEGYSVSREKKESFPLTVTSAQKNPTAFYLCASSKRAGYTGELFFGEGSRLTVL.

This chain joins TRBV4-2 and TRBJ2-7; no firm D call. CDR3 length: 14 amino acids. The germline V gene has CDR1 LGHNA and CDR2 YNFKEQ. Trimming removed 0 bases at V and 0 bases at J, with 6 bases between. This CDR3 reads CASSQERNSYEQYF. The CDR3 DNA follows: TGTGCCAGCAGCCAAGAGCGGAACTCCTACGAGCAGTACTTC.

The chain links TRBV4-1 to TRBJ2-5; 7 nucleotides match TRBD1. The CDR3 is 15 amino acids. From germline, CDR1 is MGHRA and CDR2 YSYEKL. With 5 bases clipped from V and 0 bases from J, the junction kept 6 bases outside the gene matches. The CDR3, as DNA: TGCGCCAGCAGCACCGGAGACAGGGACCAAGAGACCCAGTACTTC. Translation: CASSTGDRDQETQYF.

The gene calls are TRBV6-5 and TRBJ2-2; 10 nucleotides line up with TRBD2. The germline gives CDR1 MNHEY, CDR2 SVGAGI. The CDR3 has 16 residues. The junction had 3 bases not matched to a gene; V was cut back by 3 bases and J by 2 bases. DNA of the CDR3: TGTGCCAGCAGTTATGGGACTAGCGACAACACCGGGGAGCTGTTTTTT. This translates into CASSYGTSDNTGELFF.

The chain joins TRBV4-1 to TRBJ2-5; D is unclear. Per the germline V gene, CDR1 is MGHRA and CDR2 is YSYEKL. V lost 4 bases to trimming and J lost 2 bases, with 14 bases between them. This CDR3 comprises 15 residues. The DNA of the CDR3 is TGCGCCAGCAGCCCAGGTGGGCTAGTGCAAGAGACCCAGTACTTC. As protein: CASSPGGLVQETQYF.

There are a few counts of this clone. This chain uses TRBV5-1 with TRBJ2-2, with 7 bases identical to TRBD1. The CDR3 has 14 residues. Germline CDR1 is SGHRS and CDR2 is YFSETQ. Losses at the gene ends were 4 bases for V and 6 bases for J; bases not matched to a gene: 6. CDR3: CASSLGQDPGELFF. CDR3 bases: TGCGCCAGCAGCCTTGGACAGGATCCCGGGGAGCTGTTTTTT.

The V call is TRBV5-1, the J call TRBJ2-5; 7 nucleotides align to TRBD2. The J call may be mistaken, given a closer DNA end match to TRBJ2-7. Germline V gives CDR1 SGHRS, CDR2 YFSETQ. The CDR3 is made up of 15 amino acids. CDR3 amino acids: CASSLSSGPAYEQYF. The CDR3 DNA follows: TGCGCCAGCAGCTTGTCTAGCGGTCCCGCTTACGAGCAGTACTTC.

The chain's CDR3 is CASSYSEGIYNEQFF. As DNA, the CDR3 is TGTGCCAGCAGTTACTCAGAGGGGATCTACAATGAGCAGTTCTTC. The J gene is TRBJ2-1, the V gene TRBV6-5, with D perhaps given as TRBD1 or TRBD2 (5 bases each). This CDR3 is built from 15 residues. From germline, CDR1 is MNHEY and CDR2 SVGAGI. Trimming took 0 bases from V and 3 from J, leaving 9 bases between them.

V and J are TRBV5-8 and TRBJ1-2; tentatively, D is TRBD1 (5 bases). The CDR3 has 13 amino acids. V was cut by 4 bases and J by 8 bases, with 15 bases left in between. Germline V gene data show CDR1 as SGHTS and CDR2 as YDEGEE. CDR3 sequence: CASSPNGAGGYTF. The CDR3 DNA sequence: TGTGCCAGCAGCCCTAACGGGGCTGGCGGCTACACCTTC. Variable domain in full (rest from reference TRBV5-8 and TRBJ1-2): EAGVTQSPTHLIKTRGQQATLRCSPISGHTSVYWYQQALGLGLQFLLWYDEGEERNRGNFPPRFSGRQFPNYSSELNVNALELEDSALYLCASSPNGAGGYTFGSGTRLTVV.

The chain has TRBV15 and TRBJ1-5; 7 bases line up with TRBD1. CDR3 length: 15 residues. The germline gives CDR1 LNHNV, CDR2 YYDKDF (reference sequence). The V segment lost 2 bases and the J segment 2 bases; nucleotides outside the gene matches: 3. The CDR3 DNA sequence: TGTGCCACCAGCAGACCAGACAGGGGCAATCAGCCCCAGCATTTT. This sequence encodes CATSRPDRGNQPQHF.

The gene calls are TRBV5-1 and TRBJ1-1; D is ambiguous. The germline V gene has CDR1 SGHRS and CDR2 YFSETQ. The CDR3 runs 13 residues. The germline V and J ends were trimmed by 4 bases and 1 base, with 8 bases remaining between them. As DNA, the CDR3 is TGCGCCAGCAGCCCCTGGGAGAACACTGAAGCTTTCTTT. Translated, it gives CASSPWENTEAFF.

The V call is TRBV13, the J call TRBJ2-1; D is undetermined. Trimming pared 5 bases from V and 4 bases from J, leaving 12 bases between. This CDR3 region has 14 residues. Germline V gene sequence: CDR1 PRHDT, CDR2 FYEKMQ (reference sequence). The CDR3 bases are TGTGCCAGCAGCCCTACGACTGGGTACAATGAGCAGTTCTTC. Translated, it gives CASSPTTGYNEQFF.

DNA of the CDR3: TGTGCCAGCAGTTTTATGGGTGGCACTGAAGCTTTCTTT. It translates to CASSFMGGTEAFF. The chain is built from TRBV27 and TRBJ1-1, with no clear D. This CDR3 has 13 residues. Germline-derived CDR1 and CDR2 are MNHEY and SMNVEV (reference sequence). Trimming shortened V by 3 bases and J by 4 bases, and 9 bases separated the two germline ends.

The chain is built from TRBV6-5 and TRBJ2-7; 9 bases agree with TRBD1. With V trimmed by 6 bases and J by 2 bases, 5 bases remained unmatched. The CDR3 is 14 amino acids. CDR1 and CDR2 from the germline V gene are MNHEY and SVGAGI. The CDR3 region is CASRRQGGAYEQYF. The DNA for the CDR3 is TGTGCCAGCAGACGACAGGGGGGAGCCTACGAGCAGTACTTC.

This clone appeared a single time. V and J are TRBV19 and TRBJ1-5; D is undetermined. This CDR3 spans 12 amino acids. Germline V lookup: CDR1 LNHDA, CDR2 SQIVND (reference sequence). V was clipped by 6 bases and J by 2 bases, with 5 bases between them. CDR3 bases: TGTGCCAGTAGCCAGGGCAATCAGCCCCAGCATTTT. Its protein product is CASSQGNQPQHF.

This rearrangement joins TRBV6-1 to TRBJ2-1; tentatively, D is TRBD2 (6 bases). V gave up 6 bases and J gave up 2 bases, with 14 bases separating them. Germline-derived CDR1 and CDR2 are MNHNS and SASEGT. This CDR3 is built from 15 residues. The chain's CDR3 is CASSDIGTPYNEQFF. CDR3 coding DNA: TGTGCCAGCAGCGATATCGGGACTCCCTACAATGAGCAGTTCTTC.

Points on this clone: The sample contains more than one DNA sequence encoding this CDR3. This sequence joins TRBV6-6 and TRBJ2-7, with 7 bases that match TRBD1. This CDR3 has 14 amino acids. The germline V gene has CDR1 MNHNY and CDR2 SVGAGI (reference sequence). Trimming cost V 0 bases and J 2 bases; bases outside gene matches: 1. The CDR3, as DNA: TGTGCCAGCAGTTACTCGACAGGGACCTACGAGCAGTACTTC. Its translation is CASSYSTGTYEQYF.

The rearrangement joins TRBV7-9 to TRBJ2-1, with 8 nucleotides matching TRBD1. Trimming cost V 6 bases and J 4 bases; bases outside gene matches: 8. Germline lookup yields CDR1 SEHNR and CDR2 FQNEAQ (reference sequence). This CDR3 spans 15 amino acids. This CDR3 is CASRFGTGNYNEQFF. The CDR3 nucleotides are TGTGCCAGCAGGTTTGGGACAGGAAATTACAATGAGCAGTTCTTC.

This chain joins TRBV9 and TRBJ1-4; D is unclear. CDR1 SGDLS and CDR2 YYNGEE come from the germline V gene. This CDR3 has 14 residues. Trimming took off 4 bases at V and 3 bases at J, with 10 bases between the two ends. CDR3 sequence: CASSPDASNEKLFF. The DNA of the CDR3 is TGTGCCAGCAGCCCGGACGCGTCTAATGAAAAACTGTTTTTT.

The chain joins TRBV5-5 to TRBJ2-6; the match to TRBD1 covers 10 bases. In germline, CDR1 is SGHKS, CDR2 YYEKEE (reference sequence). CDR3 length: 17 amino acids. V was clipped by 0 bases and J by 0 bases; unmatched bases: 0. CDR3 protein: CASSLGTGGSGANVLTF. For the CDR3, the DNA is TGTGCCAGCAGCTTGGGGACAGGGGGCTCTGGGGCCAACGTCCTGACTTTC.

The chain recombines TRBV5-1 with TRBJ2-7; 9 nucleotides match TRBD2. With V trimmed by 1 base and J by 4 bases, 6 bases remained unmatched. This CDR3 spans 15 amino acids. Germline CDR1 is SGHRS and CDR2 is YFSETQ. The CDR3, as DNA: TGCGCCAGCAGCTTGTCGTTAGCGGGAGTGTACGAGCAGTACTTC. This codes for CASSLSLAGVYEQYF.

The chain is built from TRBV7-9 and TRBJ2-1; TRBD1 matches at 8 bases. Trimming at V came to 6 bases and at J to 7 bases, leaving 5 bases not matched to a gene. Germline V gene data show CDR1 as SEHNR and CDR2 as FQNEAQ (reference sequence). This CDR3 is built from 13 residues. The CDR3 sequence is CASRRDRGNEQFF. The CDR3 nucleotides read TGTGCCAGCAGGCGAGACAGGGGTAATGAGCAGTTCTTC.

This chain uses TRBV30 with TRBJ2-5; 9 bases line up with TRBD2. The J call is uncertain, as TRBJ2-7 better fits the DNA end. Germline lookup yields CDR1 GTSNPN and CDR2 SVGIG (reference sequence). CDR3 length: 14 residues. This CDR3 reads CAWSISGSSYEQYF. The CDR3 DNA sequence: TGTGCCTGGAGTATTAGCGGGAGCTCCTACGAGCAGTACTTC.

This clone was seen once. The V and J genes are TRBV2 and TRBJ2-3, with D possibly being TRBD2 (6 bases). The germline V gene encodes CDR1 SNHLY and CDR2 FYNNEI. The V end lost 6 bases, the J end lost 0 bases, and 10 bases lay between the germline ends. This CDR3 has 14 amino acids. This CDR3 is CASSRLDSTDTQYF. In nucleotides, the CDR3 is TGTGCCAGCAGCCGACTAGATAGCACAGATACGCAGTATTTT. The variable domain in full, with the rest retrieved from reference TRBV2 and TRBJ2-3, is EPEVTQTPSHQVTQMGQEVILRCVPISNHLYFYWYRQILGQKVEFLVSFYNNEISEKSEIFDDQFSVERPDGSNFTLKIRSTKLEDSAMYFCASSRLDSTDTQYFGPGTRLTVL.

This rearrangement joins TRBV27 to TRBJ2-4; D not resolved. Germline V CDR1 and CDR2: MNHEY, SMNVEV (reference sequence). The CDR3 has 16 residues. Trimming removed 1 base at V and 2 bases at J, with 12 bases between. In DNA, the CDR3 is TGTGCCAGCAGTTTATGGTCTGGTCCGTCCAAAAACATTCAGTACTTC. Its translation: CASSLWSGPSKNIQYF.

J is TRBJ1-1 and V is TRBV7-9; tentative D call: TRBD1 (6 bases). V shed 5 bases and J shed 9 bases, with 16 bases lying between them. Germline loops: CDR1 SEHNR, CDR2 FQNEAQ (reference sequence). The CDR3 has 13 residues. In DNA form, the CDR3 reads TGTGCCAGCAGCACCCGACAGGAGCTAAAAGCTTTCTTT. Its translation is CASSTRQELKAFF.